This T cell receptor (beta chain) was captured in a study of T cell repertoires in aging, cancer and after chemotherapy. The wider study: The whole study produced a dataset of several million TCR reads.

Rearranged V-D-J TRB sequences were amplified with a mixed TRB-A/B primer pool. TCRdb fed the multiplex PCR reads into MiXCR, producing one record per CDR3 protein. The sample contains some 9,700 distinct CDR3 sequences, around 33% of which appear only once. Per the germline V gene, CDR1 is SEHNR and CDR2 is FQNEAQ (reference sequence). CDR3 length: 12 amino acids. As regards this clonotype: The junction differs from germline at one of its ends, possibly a read error.

The template was genomic DNA from peripheral blood, not RNA. This clonotype was obtained from a human donor in good health. The donor label of this sample is uncertain. What was sequenced was blood. V usage is TRBV7-9 and J usage is TRBJ1-2; 7 bases match TRBD1. CDR3 in amino acids: CASSSGTVDRLF. For the CDR3, the DNA is TGTGCCAGCAGCTCCGGGACAGTCGACCGCCTATTC.